The entry below gives a single T cell receptor (beta chain) sequence along with its context. This record belongs to a study of blood T cell repertoires in COVID-19. Study-wide context: From the United States, Italy and Spain came samples of acute and convalescent COVID-19. Nucleic acid was either cDNA or gDNA, and it came from T cells, B-cell-depleted T cells, or PBMCs.

V was clipped by 4 bases and J by 5 bases, with 16 bases between them. Germline CDR1 and CDR2: MGHRA and YSYEKL. The CDR3 has 15 amino acids. Study processing details: Amplification of reference gene primers was used by the study to estimate nucleated cell counts. Sequencing used immunoSEQ multiplex PCR; TCRdb keeps in-frame clones, though not all of them. The V and J calls and clone size were taken over from that table, and D and trimming were inferred from the DNA. The repertoire holds more than 95,000 clones, 92% seen once, with approximately 2% in the top ten. Enrollment of patients from Seattle took place during active infection, with longitudinal follow-up.

The sequenced material came from peripheral blood. The genes are TRBV4-1 and TRBJ2-3, with a tentative D call TRBD2 (5 bases). This receptor was obtained from a man in his fifties or sixties with COVID-19, enrolled during active disease. The chain's CDR3 is CASSRRSGRGDTQYF. For the CDR3, the DNA is TGCGCCAGCAGCCGTCGGTCGGGAAGAGGAGATACGCAGTATTTT.